The 22 T cell receptor beta chains listed next were all sequenced from one sample in a study of cytomegalovirus exposure and HLA in healthy donors. In the PCR, 60 Vbeta and 13 Jbeta primers were used. Data came from immunoSEQ multiplex PCR; TCRdb stores just in-frame clones and leaves some out. The sample holds around 150,000 clones; roughly 80% are singletons and the top ten take about 4.3%. Sample: PBMCs. The origin of the receptors is a woman aged 35 to 49 in good health and CMV-seropositive.

The V call is TRBV27, the J call TRBJ1-1, with D uncertain. The CDR3 loop spans 16 amino acids. Germline lookup yields CDR1 MNHEY and CDR2 SMNVEV (reference sequence). The V end lost 5 bases, the J end lost 5 bases, and 21 bases lay between the germline ends. For the CDR3, the DNA is TGTGCCAGCAGTCACCAGTCCCTCGTTGGTTCTACTGAAGCTTTCTTT. It yields the protein CASSHQSLVGSTEAFF.

V gene TRBV27 combines with J gene TRBJ2-7; 7 bases line up with TRBD2. The CDR3 spans 14 residues. V lost 5 bases and J lost 6; bases outside the gene matches: 10. Germline lookup yields CDR1 MNHEY and CDR2 SMNVEV (reference sequence). The CDR3 DNA sequence: TGTGCCAGCAGTCCCGGGACTACCCCGGGCGAGCAGTACTTC. Protein sequence: CASSPGTTPGEQYF.

The CDR3 is CAWSELAGLEGSYEQYF. The CDR3 nucleotides are TGTGCCTGGAGCGAACTAGCGGGACTAGAGGGCTCCTACGAGCAGTACTTC. This chain joins TRBV30 and TRBJ2-7; 10 positions match TRBD2. The CDR3 is 17 amino acids. Germline loops: CDR1 GTSNPN, CDR2 SVGIG (reference sequence). The V and J ends lost 3 bases and 0 bases, in that order; junction bases with no gene match: 11.

This clone appeared a single time. The CDR3 protein is CASGPTASSGNTIYF. Written as DNA, the CDR3 is TGTGCCAGCGGGCCGACGGCTTCCTCTGGAAACACCATATATTTT. This chain links TRBV6-1 with TRBJ1-3, with D uncertain. V lost 8 bases and J lost 0, with 14 bases in between. CDR3 length: 15 amino acids. Germline assignment: CDR1 MNHNS and CDR2 SASEGT.

V and J are TRBV6-5 and TRBJ2-7; 9 nucleotides align to TRBD1. The V gene's germline CDR1 is MNHEY and CDR2 SVGAGI. The CDR3 runs to 14 residues. Germline trimming cut 5 bases from V and 5 bases from J; bases unmatched to any gene: 7. CDR3 amino acids: CASSQIQGADEQYF. CDR3 sequence (DNA): TGTGCCAGCAGTCAAATACAGGGGGCCGACGAGCAGTACTTC.

This clone was recorded a few times. The chain has TRBV4-2 and TRBJ1-3, with 8 bases fitting TRBD1. Germline V lookup: CDR1 LGHNA, CDR2 YNFKEQ. The CDR3 spans 15 residues. V lost 1 base and J lost 2; bases outside the gene matches: 1. The CDR3 sequence is CASSQVTGAGNTIYF. CDR3 bases: TGTGCCAGCAGCCAAGTGACAGGGGCTGGAAACACCATATATTTT.

The CDR3: CASSSGTGLTYEQYF. CDR3 DNA: TGTGCCAGCAGTTCGGGGACAGGACTAACCTACGAGCAGTACTTC. V and J are TRBV28 and TRBJ2-5, with 8 bases fitting TRBD1. The end of the DNA is better explained by TRBJ2-7, so the J call may be wrong. The CDR3 extends over 15 amino acids. Germline assignment: CDR1 MDHEN and CDR2 SYDVKM.

The chain joins TRBV15 to TRBJ1-2, with TRBD1 matching over 7 bases. V dropped 0 bases and J dropped 0; count of bases not matched to a gene: 1. Germline loops: CDR1 LNHNV, CDR2 YYDKDF (reference sequence). This CDR3 spans 15 amino acids. CDR3 nucleotide sequence: TGTGCCACCAGCAGAGAGACAGGGACTAACTATGGCTACACCTTC. Translating gives CATSRETGTNYGYTF.

The rearrangement links TRBV4-2 to TRBJ1-1; weak D call: TRBD1 (5 bases). V was cut by 0 bases and J by 6 bases, with 5 bases left in between. CDR3 length: 12 residues. CDR1 and CDR2 from the germline V gene are LGHNA and YNFKEQ. CDR3 in amino acids: CASSQDRAEAFF. In DNA, the CDR3 is TGTGCCAGCAGCCAAGACAGGGCTGAAGCTTTCTTT.

The V gene is TRBV5-1, the J gene TRBJ1-1; D unresolved. The CDR3 is 14 residues long. Germline CDR1 reads SGHRS; CDR2 reads YFSETQ. The V gene lost 2 bases and the J gene lost 1 base, with 9 bases spanning the gap. The CDR3 DNA reads TGCGCCAGCAGCTTCTCCGGGTCGAACACTGAAGCTTTCTTT. This translates into CASSFSGSNTEAFF.

The table lists this clone with a few counts. The chain joins TRBV2 to TRBJ1-1; 7 bases are shared with TRBD1. Germline trimming cut 2 bases from V and 4 bases from J; bases unmatched to any gene: 7. CDR1 is SNHLY and CDR2 is FYNNEI in the germline V gene. The CDR3 length is 15 residues. The CDR3 region is CASSEQTGFGTEAFF. The CDR3 nucleotides are TGTGCCAGCAGTGAACAGACAGGGTTTGGCACTGAAGCTTTCTTT.

The V and J genes are TRBV6-5 and TRBJ2-5; a weak D match, TRBD1 (5 bases). The J call may not be correct, given that the DNA end is closer to TRBJ2-7. CDR3 size: 13 residues. From germline, CDR1 is MNHEY and CDR2 SVGAGI. Here the CDR3 DNA reads TGTGCCAGCCAGGGCCCGCTGGCCTACGAGCAGTACTTC. Amino acids: CASQGPLAYEQYF.

The chain employs TRBV19 and TRBJ2-1; 7 nucleotides align to TRBD2. This CDR3 is 15 amino acids long. Germline V gene data show CDR1 as LNHDA and CDR2 as SQIVND (reference sequence). V shed 4 bases and J 2 bases; nucleotides not matched to a gene: 5. This CDR3 reads CASSSTTSPYNEQFF. CDR3 nucleotides: TGTGCCAGTAGTAGCACGACTAGCCCCTACAATGAGCAGTTCTTC.

The rearrangement joins TRBV4-3 to TRBJ2-5, with 7 bases that match TRBD1. Germline V gene data show CDR1 as LGHNA and CDR2 as YSLEER. This CDR3 comprises 15 residues. Losses at the gene ends were 2 bases for V and 5 bases for J; bases not matched to a gene: 8. The CDR3: CASSQQQGSGETQYF. The DNA of the CDR3 is TGCGCCAGCAGCCAACAACAGGGGTCTGGGGAGACCCAGTACTTC.

The chain joins TRBV5-5 to TRBJ2-3; weak D call: TRBD2 (5 bases). The CDR3 runs 15 residues. Germline assignment: CDR1 SGHKS and CDR2 YYEKEE (reference sequence). Trimming shortened V by 4 bases and J by 5 bases, and 17 bases separated the two germline ends. The chain's CDR3 is CASSPGVLIIDTQYF. The CDR3 DNA sequence: TGTGCCAGCAGCCCCGGGGTTCTAATAATAGATACGCAGTATTTT.

The chain uses TRBV10-1 and TRBJ1-5, with a possible D match to TRBD1 (5 bases). Trimming removed 11 bases at V and 5 bases at J, with 31 bases between. The CDR3 contains 18 residues. Germline CDR1 and CDR2: WNHNN and SYGVQD (reference sequence). CDR3 nucleotide sequence: TGCGCCTTCATCGGATCGGTTCCCGTCGGGGGGGTCTATCAGCCCCAGCATTTT. Its protein product is CAFIGSVPVGGVYQPQHF.

The chain uses TRBV5-6 and TRBJ2-2; no clear D gene. The V gene lost 1 base and the J gene lost 6 bases, with 10 bases spanning the gap. CDR3 length: 14 amino acids. Germline V gives CDR1 SGHDT, CDR2 YYEEEE. CDR3 nucleotides: TGTGCCAGCAGCTTGTCCGTCCGGTCCGGGGAGCTGTTTTTT. It specifies CASSLSVRSGELFF.

CDR3 sequence reads: CASSLLTGGGETQYF. The CDR3 DNA is TGTGCCAGCAGTTTATTAACAGGGGGTGGGGAGACCCAGTACTTC. The V gene is TRBV28, the J gene TRBJ2-5, with 8 bases fitting TRBD1. The CDR3 length is 15 residues. The V segment lost 1 base and the J segment 5 bases; nucleotides outside the gene matches: 6. Germline CDR1 reads MDHEN; CDR2 reads SYDVKM. Drawing the rest from reference TRBV28 and TRBJ2-5, the complete variable domain is DVKVTQSSRYLVKRTGEKVFLECVQDMDHENMFWYRQDPGLGLRLIYFSYDVKMKEKGDIPEGYSVSREKKERFSLILESASTNQTSMYLCASSLLTGGGETQYFGPGTRLLVL.

The V call is TRBV5-1, the J call TRBJ2-7; maybe TRBD2 (7 bases). The V gene's germline CDR1 is SGHRS and CDR2 YFSETQ. The CDR3 is made up of 17 amino acids. V was trimmed by 2 bases and J by 6 bases, leaving 24 bases between them. The CDR3 reads CASSFGETGGPLAEQYF. The DNA of the CDR3 is TGCGCCAGCAGCTTCGGTGAGACCGGGGGGCCACTGGCCGAGCAGTACTTC.

The rearrangement joins TRBV6-1 to TRBJ1-1; D not certain. Germline assignment: CDR1 MNHNS and CDR2 SASEGT. CDR3 length equals 13 residues. Trimming cost V 7 bases and J 2 bases, with 11 bases left between them. CDR3 sequence (DNA): TGTGCCAGCAAAGCCCCAGGCAACACTGAAGCTTTCTTT. As protein: CASKAPGNTEAFF.

This sequence joins TRBV9 and TRBJ1-3, with unresolved D. The germline gives CDR1 SGDLS, CDR2 YYNGEE. Trimming left V 0 bases short and J 0 bases short, with 10 bases between. The CDR3 spans 16 residues. The CDR3 region is CASSVAGVSSGNTIYF. For the CDR3, the DNA is TGTGCCAGCAGCGTAGCCGGGGTCAGCTCTGGAAACACCATATATTTT.

The chain combines TRBV11-2 with TRBJ1-1; TRBD1 might be the D (6 bases). V lost 1 base to trimming and J lost 0 bases, with 15 bases between them. The germline V gene encodes CDR1 SGHAT and CDR2 FQNNGV. The CDR3 totals 17 residues. CDR3 sequence: CASSLVVGPGVNTEAFF. The CDR3 DNA reads as TGTGCCAGCAGCTTAGTGGTCGGGCCAGGGGTGAACACTGAAGCTTTCTTT.